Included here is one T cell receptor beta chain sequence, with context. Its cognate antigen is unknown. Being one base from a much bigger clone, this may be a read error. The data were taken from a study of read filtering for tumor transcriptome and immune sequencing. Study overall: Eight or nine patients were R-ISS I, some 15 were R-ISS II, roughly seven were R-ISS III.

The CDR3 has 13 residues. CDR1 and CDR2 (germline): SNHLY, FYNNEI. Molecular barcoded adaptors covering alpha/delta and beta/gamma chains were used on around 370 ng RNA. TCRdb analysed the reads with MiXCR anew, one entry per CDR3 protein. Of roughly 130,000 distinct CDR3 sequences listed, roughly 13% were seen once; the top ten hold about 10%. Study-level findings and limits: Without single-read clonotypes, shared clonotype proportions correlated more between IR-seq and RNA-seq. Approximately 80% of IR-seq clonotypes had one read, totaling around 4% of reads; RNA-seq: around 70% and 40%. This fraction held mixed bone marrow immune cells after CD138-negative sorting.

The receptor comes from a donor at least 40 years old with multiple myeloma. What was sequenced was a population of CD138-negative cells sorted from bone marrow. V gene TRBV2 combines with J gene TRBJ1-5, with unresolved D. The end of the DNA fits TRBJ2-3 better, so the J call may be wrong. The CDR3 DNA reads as TGTGCCAGCAGAGATTTTGCACAAAAGCCCCAGTATTTT. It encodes CASRDFAQKPQYF.